This passage covers 2 T cell receptor beta chains from one sample sequenced in a study of Graves' ophthalmopathy and Graves' hyperthyroidism. The TCR beta CDR3 regions underwent amplification from RNA transcripts. The authors performed first-round RT-PCR with HTBI primers and then a second-round multiplex PCR. TCRdb called the multiplex PCR reads again in MiXCR, with one record for every CDR3 protein. The data show under 200,000 distinct CDR3 sequences, with over 35% seen just once and around 5.8% held by the top ten. Sequenced material: peripheral blood. The receptor source for this set is a woman aged 40 to 49 with Graves' ophthalmopathy.

This clonotype has a count of ten or more. J is TRBJ2-7 and V is TRBV12-3 or TRBV12-4; the match to TRBD2 covers 10 bases. The ends lost 4 bases at V and 6 bases at J; junction bases unmatched: 12. The CDR3 is 16 amino acids. CDR3 in amino acids: CASSSESGIAGGEQYF. The CDR3 DNA is TGTGCCAGCAGTTCTGAAAGCGGCATAGCGGGAGGCGAGCAGTACTTC.

The chain couples TRBV29-1 to TRBJ1-1; possibly TRBD1 for D (6 bases). Trimming took 7 bases from V and 7 from J, leaving 19 bases between them. Germline CDR1 and CDR2: SQVTM and ANQGSEA. This CDR3 is 13 amino acids long. For the CDR3, the DNA is TGCAGCGGGCTTGGGGGGCTGGAGGATGAAGCTTTCTTT. This sequence encodes CSGLGGLEDEAFF.